These T cell receptor beta chains were read from a single sample in a study of T cell responses to AZD1222 COVID-19 vaccine. TCRdb's copy holds only in-frame clones and misses some; the assay was immunoSEQ multiplex PCR. This sample has some 56,000 clones, with roughly 89% found just once. The source was peripheral blood, collected 28 days after the second AZD1222 dose. All receptors derive from an adult who received the AZD1222 COVID-19 vaccine. CDR3s include the opening cysteine and the closing phenylalanine or tryptophan. The D gene is left open where the match is weak. Size is stated for part of the rows, as once, few or many counts, or as a class when the clone is expanded.

TRBV27,few,TRBJ1-2,NA,TGTGCCAGCAGTTTGGCTGGAGTAAACTATGGCTACACCTTC,CASSLAGVNYGYTF
TRBV12-1,NA,TRBJ1-2,NA,TGTGCCAGCAGCCTGGACAGGGGAGACGATGGCTACACCTTC,CASSLDRGDDGYTF
TRBV7-4,NA,TRBJ2-4,NA,TGTGCCAGCAGCATGCGGAGGGGAGCCAAAAACATTCAGTACTTC,CASSMRRGAKNIQYF
TRBV15,NA,TRBJ1-5,TRBD1,TGTGCCACCAGGACAGGGGGCCTCCGTGATGGCAATCAGCCCCAGCATTTT,CATRTGGLRDGNQPQHF
TRBV5-1,NA,TRBJ1-1,NA,TGCGCCAGCAGCTTGGTCGGGGGAGGCACTGAAGCTTTCTTT,CASSLVGGGTEAFF
TRBV7-2,NA,TRBJ2-7,NA,TGTGCCAGTCACTCATCCGGGACAAAGTACGAGCAGTACTTC,CASHSSGTKYEQYF
TRBV28,NA,TRBJ1-4,TRBD1,TGTGCCAGCAGTACTGGCGGGACAGGGAGTGAAAAACTGTTTTTT,CASSTGGTGSEKLFF
TRBV10-2,NA,TRBJ1-4,NA,TGCGCCAGCGGAGGGGAGAACGCGGCTAATGAAAAACTGTTTTTT,CASGGENAANEKLFF
TRBV5-1,NA,TRBJ1-4,TRBD1,TGCGCCAGCAGTTTCGGGACAGAGGATGAAAAACTGTTTTTT,CASSFGTEDEKLFF
TRBV5-1,NA,TRBJ2-2,NA,TGCGCCAGCAGCTTGGGAAGCACCGGGGAGCTGTTTTTT,CASSLGSTGELFF
TRBV6-5,NA,TRBJ2-3,TRBD2,TGTGCCAGCCTGACGATACTAGCGAGCACAGATACGCAGTATTTT,CASLTILASTDTQYF
TRBV3-1/TRBV3-2,NA,TRBJ1-1,NA,TGTGCCAGCAGCCAAGTCTACGGCAACACTGAAGCTTTCTTT,CASSQVYGNTEAFF
TRBV9,NA,TRBJ2-1,NA,TGTGCCAGCAGCGTAGCTCCGGGGGAACGGAATGAGCAGTTCTTC,CASSVAPGERNEQFF
TRBV28,NA,TRBJ1-1,TRBD1,TGTGCCAGCAGATTTGGCCCTCTTTGGATGAGACAGGGGGACACTGAAGCTTTCTTT,CASRFGPLWMRQGDTEAFF
TRBV10-1,NA,TRBJ1-1,TRBD1,TGCGCCAGCAGTGACCAAGGGACAGGGGGTTTTGCTGAAGCTTTCTTT,CASSDQGTGGFAEAFF